The rows below give T cell receptor beta chains drawn from one sample of a study of blood T cell repertoires in COVID-19. The data were produced by immunoSEQ multiplex PCR, yet TCRdb's version contains in-frame clones alone and is incomplete. The repertoire includes some 62,000 clones, approximately 80% of them detected once, and 3.5% to 4% sits in the top ten. The sample comprised PBMCs or T cells enriched from blood (not recorded which). The receptors stem from a woman aged 40 to 50 with acute COVID-19. Each CDR3 is given with its conserved first and last residue. A D gene is named only where the DNA matches it firmly. Clone size is not always given. Where it is, it says once, few, many or a class for expanded clones.

V gene	clone size	D gene	CDR3 length	J gene	CDR3 DNA	CDR3 protein
TRBV5-4	-	-	16	TRBJ2-1	TGTGCCAGCAGCTTGGGGGGGGATTCGTTCGGCAATGAGCAGTTCTTC	CASSLGGDSFGNEQFF
TRBV6-5	-	-	14	TRBJ1-2	TGTGCCAGCAATTCAGGGGCCACTAACTATGGCTACACCTTC	CASNSGATNYGYTF
TRBV6-5	once	-	14	TRBJ2-2	TGTGCCAGCTCGTGGCAGGGGAACACCGGGGAGCTGTTTTTT	CASSWQGNTGELFF
TRBV4-2	once	TRBD2	16	TRBJ2-3	TGTGCCAGCAGCCAAGATGCGGCTAGCGGGACAGATACGCAGTATTTT	CASSQDAASGTDTQYF
TRBV5-5	once	TRBD1	15	TRBJ1-1	TGTGCCAGCAGTTCTACCGACAGGGGTGGGACTGAAGCTTTCTTT	CASSSTDRGGTEAFF
TRBV19	few	-	14	TRBJ2-3	TGTGCCAGTAGTATTTCGCCCCCCCAGGGTACGCAGTATTTT	CASSISPPQGTQYF
TRBV28	-	-	13	TRBJ1-5	TGTGCCAGCAGTTTAACGGGGTGGCAGCCCCAGCATTTT	CASSLTGWQPQHF
TRBV7-8	-	-	11	TRBJ2-1	TGTGCCAGCAGCTTCCGGAATGAGCAGTTCTTC	CASSFRNEQFF
TRBV5-1	-	TRBD1	18	TRBJ1-4	TGCGCCAGCAGCTTGGAGGGGGCTCCCTTCTCAACTAATGAAAAACTGTTTTTT	CASSLEGAPFSTNEKLFF
TRBV29-1	-	TRBD2	15	TRBJ2-1	TGCAGCGTGGGCTCGACTAGCGGGCCCTACAATGAGCAGTTCTTC	CSVGSTSGPYNEQFF
TRBV4-1	-	-	14	TRBJ1-1	TGCGCCAGCAGCCGAGTAGGGGTGAACACTGAAGCTTTCTTT	CASSRVGVNTEAFF
TRBV28	few	-	14	TRBJ1-5	TGTGCCAGCAGCCGCCTGGCGGACAATCAGCCCCAGCATTTT	CASSRLADNQPQHF
TRBV28	-	-	14	TRBJ1-2	TGTGCCAGCAGTCTGACAGGTTCCGTTTATGGCTACACCTTC	CASSLTGSVYGYTF
TRBV29-1	-	TRBD1	13	TRBJ1-1	TGCAGCGTAAAGACAGGGGGGGGCACTGAAGCTTTCTTT	CSVKTGGGTEAFF
TRBV19	-	-	15	TRBJ1-5	TGTGCCAGTAGTATAGGGCAGGCCTTCAATCAGCCCCAGCATTTT	CASSIGQAFNQPQHF
TRBV6-5	-	TRBD1	15	TRBJ1-2	TGTGCCAGCAGTTCGGGACAGGGGCCGGTGAGGGGCTACACCTTC	CASSSGQGPVRGYTF
TRBV14	-	TRBD2	14	TRBJ2-1	TGTGCCAGCAGCCAATGGACTAGCGTGGGTGAGCAGTTCTTC	CASSQWTSVGEQFF
TRBV27	-	TRBD1	12	TRBJ1-1	TGTGCCAGCTGGACAGGGGGGACTGAAGCTTTCTTT	CASWTGGTEAFF
TRBV7-2	-	-	14	TRBJ2-5	TGTGCCAGCAGCTTACTTTTCCCGTCTGAGACCCAGTACTTC	CASSLLFPSETQYF
TRBV19	-	-	14	TRBJ2-7	TGTGCCAGTAGTCTTCCAGGGGAAATCTACGAGCAGTACTTC	CASSLPGEIYEQYF
TRBV5-6	-	-	16	TRBJ1-1	TGTGCCAGCAGCTTGGAAGGGGCAGCCCCGAACACTGAAGCTTTCTTT	CASSLEGAAPNTEAFF
TRBV19	few	TRBD1	15	TRBJ1-6	TGTGCCAGTAGGACAGACAGGGGCGTCCTTTCACCCCTCCACTTT	CASRTDRGVLSPLHF
TRBV27	-	TRBD1	18	TRBJ1-4	TGTGCCAGCAGTTTATTACGACAGGGGGAAGCAACTAATGAAAAACTGTTTTTT	CASSLLRQGEATNEKLFF